This TCR beta chain was found in a study of cytomegalovirus exposure and HLA in healthy donors (dated by TCRdb to the late 2010s). Broadly, across the study: An earlier analysis of several hundred of the donors reported more than 250 Gb of sequence data and 100 million to 140 million unique TCR beta sequences from around 200 million T cells. An early release covering some 640 HLA-typed donors comprised about 300 gigabases of sequencing data and tens of millions of unique TCR sequences. Among the roughly 380 genotyped donors, about 83% belonged to the genetic ancestry cluster associated with self-reported Caucasian donors. The study was designed to test whether signatures of past pathogen exposure could be identified by cataloging public T cell receptors. Using immunosequencing, the study profiled T cell repertoires from approximately 700 subjects and related those repertoires to cytomegalovirus serostatus. In addition to the first cohort of 650 to 750 subjects, a separate validation cohort of under 150 different subjects was used. High-throughput TCR immunosequencing, statistical association of individual TCRs with disease status, and machine learning were combined to predict cytomegalovirus infection status. A later analysis re-examined previously published TCR beta repertoires from 610 or so donors and added high-resolution HLA genotyping to investigate patterns of TCR occurrence. The later analysis used no new phenotypic data to find candidate immune exposures, relying instead on TCR beta sequences and their occurrence across donors. An earlier analysis of several hundred of the donors used high-throughput TCR beta sequencing to judge whether each TCR beta V gene segment behaved as functional or pseudogenic. Alongside the repertoire data, information on donor age, sex, ethnicity and CMV serostatus was compiled. Genome-wide SNP genotypes for about 65% of the 666 donors were used in a later genetic analysis, which treated that subset as a discovery cohort. All discovery cohort repertoires had been generated on a single sequencing platform. Both class I and class II loci were covered by HLA typing, at four-digit resolution. The number of typed donors differed by locus: 629-630 for A, B, C, DRB1 and DQB1; some 500 for DQA1; roughly 600 for DPA1; and 450 to 480 for DPB1. A handful of DR-DQ haplotypes were handled as single units for association and clustering because linkage in the cohort was strong. Among about 360 genotyped donors of the cohort, an average of around 240,000 unique TCR beta nucleotide sequences were sequenced per donor, roughly 18% of them non-productive. The study at large found these results: It was suggested by the authors that the approach could potentially be generalized to other disease states and immunological phenotypes. In the study, 150 to 200 TCR beta chains were listed as associated with cytomegalovirus. In a later analysis, around 17,000 TCR beta sequences were associated with specific HLA alleles at a false discovery rate of 0.05. A later analysis found that HLA-associated TCR beta chains were more clonally expanded and had lower generation probabilities than equally common non-associated chains. Most CMV-associated TCR beta chains appeared to be HLA-restricted in a later analysis, and the HLA associations seemed to be driven largely by CMV exposure. Seventeen rarely observed V segments, including chromosome 9 orphons, were excluded from the earlier analysis of just under 600 of the donors because counts were too low. Cytomegalovirus status was reported to be diagnosed by the classifier with high specificity and sensitivity in both the original and validation cohorts. Roughly uniform sequencing depth across donors was assumed in presence/absence analyses, although this assumption may not hold. A later genetic analysis reported fewer N-insertions in productive TCRs among donors in an Asian-associated ancestry cluster than the roughly 700-donor mean. A cluster of highly shared sequence variants was judged likely to be a technical artifact of the sequencing pipeline. In a later analysis, several top co-occurrence clusters were reported to appear linked to parvovirus B19, influenza, CMV and Epstein-Barr virus. HLA typing was unavailable for some donors at each locus, so association tests used only the typed subset. Broadly in line with IMGT annotations, most TCR beta V segments showed up in productive rearrangements about 87% or about 30% of the time in an earlier analysis of around 550 of the donors. In a later genetic analysis, a missense DCLRE1C variant was associated with V-gene and J-gene trimming of TCR beta chains, and the association was replicated in an independent cohort. A further reported finding was that TCR beta sequences accurately predicted the HLA-A and HLA-B alleles for most subjects in the first cohort. Most TCR sequences were seen in very few donors, while some public TCRs were found in many individuals. Three of the identified cytomegalovirus-associated TCR beta chains were confirmed in vitro to be specific for cytomegalovirus antigens. When HLA alleles, especially DR and DQ, strongly co-occurred, TCR associations were difficult to assign to individual alleles. Immune exposure information for the cohort was limited to CMV serostatus. A later analysis found that TCR association rates varied across HLA loci, with DRB1 alleles showing the most associated TCRs and HLA-C alleles the fewest. The cohort was sequenced for TCR beta chains only, and without alpha or paired-chain data the features that could be detected were limited. Linkage disequilibrium might explain the correlated functional status among segregating V segments, but an unknown experimental factor could not be ruled out. Some IMGT-functional V segments, including TRBV6-2 and TRBV6-3, could not be distinguished by the 87-base-pair reads and were therefore excluded.

Library creation used the immunoSEQ multiplex PCR assay. The multiplex PCR relied on a mix of 60 forward primers for TCR Vbeta segments and 13 reverse primers for TCR Jbeta segments. Amplification of the CDR3 region of rearranged TCR beta genes was performed with a multiplex PCR assay on genomic DNA. Amplified TCR beta libraries were sequenced as 87-base-pair reads on the Illumina HiSeq System. In the paper's pipeline: In a later analysis, some 80 million unique TCR beta chains were counted across the approximately 640 repertoires, and roughly 11 million of these chains were shared by at least two donors. Raw reads were error-corrected and collapsed into unique sequences by a nearest-neighbor algorithm in which closely related sequences were merged to remove PCR and sequencing errors. V, D and J gene segments were assigned by aligning CDR3 sequences to IMGT reference sequences. For a sequence to be retained, a match of at least six nucleotides to both a V gene segment and a J gene segment was required. A rearrangement was called productive if the CDR3 had no stop codons and remained in frame with V and J, and every other rearrangement was called non-productive. Following IMGT convention, CDR3 was defined as the stretch from the second conserved V-encoded cysteine up to the conserved J-encoded phenylalanine. In an earlier analysis of some 550 of the donors, sequences lacking an unambiguous match to a single V gene segment were excluded. An earlier analysis of over 450 of the donors classified V segments as functional when productive rearrangements were above 56.7% and as segregating when the standard deviation between donors was above 5%. To diagnose cytomegalovirus status from the catalog of TCR beta chain sequences, a statistical classification framework was built. V and J gene assignment, in a later analysis, came from comparing TCR nucleotide sequences with IMGT/GENE-DB human TR gene sequences. In a later analysis, CDR3 sequences and most-parsimonious VDJ recombination scenarios were assigned using the TCRdist pipeline. In a later analysis, each TCR beta chain was defined by its CDR3 amino acid sequence together with its V-gene family, and reads lacking a unique V-gene family were excluded. To address suspected cross-contamination and a sequencing artifact, a later analysis removed around 600 highly shared, low-generation-probability nucleotide sequences. In a later analysis, a clonal expansion index for each public chain was calculated from normalized within-repertoire ranks of inferred template counts. Generation probabilities in a later analysis came from a VDJ recombination model fitted to out-of-frame rearrangements, and those results were checked against IGoR. A later analysis scored TCR-TCR, TCR-HLA and TCR-CMV co-occurrence with hypergeometric tests, applying a repertoire-size bias correction to TCR pairs. In a later analysis, false discovery rates were estimated by permuting HLA or CMV assignments 20 times. In a later analysis, co-occurring TCRs were grouped using DBSCAN, and TCRdist sequence similarity was added for clustering within HLA-allele-positive subsets. Repertoires with fewer than 30,000 or more than 120,000 public chains were left out of co-occurrence clustering, as were about five repertoires with anomalous nucleotide sharing. TCRdb's version of the immuneACCESS table is confined to in-frame rearrangements and falls short of the full clone set. An unresolved V gene accounts for under half of the shortfall where checked; the remainder is of unknown origin. V, J and clone size are taken as reported in that table, and D and trimming were inferred from the DNA itself. The sample includes fewer than 80,000 clones, with roughly two thirds observed a single time. The ten biggest clones cover around 7% of the sample.

This clone was seen only a few times. The target of this receptor is not known. Base qualities are not recorded, but no much larger clone differs from it by a single base. The cohort was made up of 650 to 700 healthy bone marrow donors. At the time of sampling, every cohort member was nominally healthy, though immune exposures that went unrecorded were likely present. The donor was CMV seropositive and was included in the group of 289 seropositive cohort members. Every donor gave a peripheral blood sample, and the peripheral blood mononuclear cells from that sample were used for TCR beta sequencing. The Qiagen DNeasy Blood Extraction Kit was used to extract genomic DNA from the blood cell samples. V has 4 bases trimmed and J has 7 bases trimmed; junction bases matching no gene number 7. There are 13 amino acids in the CDR3, from cysteine to phenylalanine inclusive. Only the CDR3 DNA is retained, 39 bases long and in frame from the first base. For CDR1 and CDR2, the germline V gene lists SGDLS and YYNGEE.

Here the chain combines TRBV9 and TRBJ1-1, and 7 junctional nucleotides match TRBD1. The clonotype originates from a woman aged 45 to 65 in good health and CMV-seropositive. Material: PBMCs. In nucleotide form, the sequence is TGTGCCAGCAGCATCGACAGGGATAGTGAAGCTTTCTTT. It translates as CASSIDRDSEAFF. The variable domain in full, with residues beyond the CDR3 obtained from the reference TRBV9 and TRBJ1-1 genes, is DSGVTQTPKHLITATGQRVTLRCSPRSGDLSVYWYQQSLDQGLQFLIQYYNGEERAKGNILERFSAQQFPDLHSELNLSSLELGDSALYFCASSIDRDSEAFFGQGTRLTVV.